These T cell receptor beta chains were read from a single sample in a study of CD8 T cells in ankylosing spondylitis. TCRdb re-analysed the 5' RACE reads in MiXCR, keeping a single row per CDR3 protein. There are approximately 140,000 distinct CDR3 sequences in the sample; roughly a tenth occur only once, and about 3.6% lies in the top ten. The sample consisted of blood, either unsorted or a sorted T cell fraction (not recorded which). These receptors were taken from a male donor with ankylosing spondylitis or in good health (not recorded which). Both conserved end residues are part of each CDR3. Fields, in order: clone size, J gene, D gene, V gene, CDR3 protein, CDR3 DNA. D genes are given only for firm matches. Clone size is given for some rows only: seen once, a few or many times, or a class if the clone is expanded.

clone size: -
J gene: TRBJ2-7
D gene: TRBD2
V gene: TRBV4-3
CDR3 protein: CASSQGLAGNYEQYF
CDR3 DNA: TGCGCCAGCAGCCAGGGACTAGCGGGGAATTACGAGCAGTACTTC

clone size: few
J gene: TRBJ2-7
D gene: -
V gene: TRBV20-1
CDR3 protein: CSAREGTPTAREQYF
CDR3 DNA: TGCAGTGCTAGAGAAGGGACTCCGACGGCTCGCGAGCAGTACTTC

clone size: many
J gene: TRBJ2-4
D gene: -
V gene: TRBV7-2
CDR3 protein: CASSKRGTLAKNIQYF
CDR3 DNA: TGTGCCAGCAGCAAAAGGGGGACCTTAGCCAAAAACATTCAGTACTTC

clone size: many
J gene: TRBJ2-3
D gene: TRBD1
V gene: TRBV4-3
CDR3 protein: CASSHDGTGMPTQYF
CDR3 DNA: TGCGCCAGCAGCCATGACGGGACAGGGATGCCTACGCAGTATTTT

clone size: few
J gene: TRBJ2-7
D gene: TRBD1
V gene: TRBV28
CDR3 protein: CASSPLGQGAREQYF
CDR3 DNA: TGTGCCAGCAGTCCCCTGGGACAGGGGGCAAGGGAGCAGTACTTC

clone size: -
J gene: TRBJ2-7
D gene: -
V gene: TRBV20-1
CDR3 protein: CSARGGGGYEQYF
CDR3 DNA: TGCAGTGCTAGAGGTGGAGGCGGCTACGAGCAGTACTTC

clone size: many
J gene: TRBJ2-1
D gene: -
V gene: TRBV20-1
CDR3 protein: CSARPARVPLNEQFF
CDR3 DNA: TGCAGTGCGCGCCCGGCGCGGGTCCCCCTAAATGAGCAGTTCTTC

clone size: -
J gene: TRBJ2-1
D gene: TRBD2
V gene: TRBV20-1
CDR3 protein: CSASDPRTTSGIDVGEQFF
CDR3 DNA: TGCAGTGCTAGCGATCCGCGGACGACTAGCGGGATTGACGTTGGTGAGCAGTTCTTC

clone size: many
J gene: TRBJ1-5
D gene: TRBD1
V gene: TRBV10-3
CDR3 protein: CAISESGQGRGSNQPQHF
CDR3 DNA: TGTGCCATCAGTGAGTCTGGACAGGGAAGGGGGAGCAATCAGCCCCAGCATTTT

clone size: many
J gene: TRBJ2-1
D gene: -
V gene: TRBV7-8
CDR3 protein: CASSKRDSLYNEQFF
CDR3 DNA: TGTGCCAGCAGCAAACGGGACTCTTTGTACAATGAGCAGTTCTTC

clone size: few
J gene: TRBJ2-1
D gene: TRBD2
V gene: TRBV12-3/TRBV12-4
CDR3 protein: CASSPRSGLAGGISYNEQFF
CDR3 DNA: TGTGCCAGCAGCCCTCGTTCCGGACTAGCGGGAGGTATTTCCTACAATGAGCAGTTCTTC

clone size: many
J gene: TRBJ2-7
D gene: TRBD1
V gene: TRBV20-1
CDR3 protein: CSVGQGTYEQYF
CDR3 DNA: TGCAGTGTCGGACAGGGGACCTACGAGCAGTACTTC

clone size: few
J gene: TRBJ2-3
D gene: -
V gene: TRBV25-1
CDR3 protein: CASESRGGGDTQYF
CDR3 DNA: TGTGCCAGCGAGAGTCGGGGAGGTGGAGATACGCAGTATTTT

clone size: -
J gene: TRBJ2-2
D gene: -
V gene: TRBV10-3
CDR3 protein: CAISEGVETGTGELFF
CDR3 DNA: TGTGCCATCAGTGAGGGTGTGGAAACGGGGACCGGGGAGCTGTTTTTT

clone size: many
J gene: TRBJ2-7
D gene: -
V gene: TRBV7-9
CDR3 protein: CASSADPISYEQYF
CDR3 DNA: TGTGCCAGCAGCGCGGACCCGATCTCCTACGAGCAGTACTTC

clone size: many
J gene: TRBJ2-1
D gene: -
V gene: TRBV29-1
CDR3 protein: CSVVGGLEDNEQFF
CDR3 DNA: TGCAGCGTTGTTGGGGGCTTGGAGGACAATGAGCAGTTCTTC

clone size: many
J gene: TRBJ1-5
D gene: TRBD1
V gene: TRBV24-1
CDR3 protein: CATRKDRVGQPQHF
CDR3 DNA: TGTGCCACCAGAAAAGACAGGGTGGGTCAGCCCCAGCATTTT

clone size: -
J gene: TRBJ2-5
D gene: -
V gene: TRBV20-1
CDR3 protein: CSARGQGDWETQYF
CDR3 DNA: TGCAGTGCTAGAGGTCAGGGCGATTGGGAGACCCAGTACTTC

clone size: -
J gene: TRBJ2-7
D gene: TRBD1
V gene: TRBV5-1
CDR3 protein: CASSFETGLEQYF
CDR3 DNA: TGCGCCAGCAGCTTCGAGACAGGGTTGGAGCAGTACTTC

clone size: many
J gene: TRBJ2-4
D gene: -
V gene: TRBV12-3/TRBV12-4
CDR3 protein: CASSSQGLSQNIQYF
CDR3 DNA: TGTGCCAGCAGTTCCCAAGGGCTTTCCCAAAACATTCAGTACTTC

clone size: many
J gene: TRBJ2-7
D gene: -
V gene: TRBV29-1
CDR3 protein: CSVEAPRGVSYEQYF
CDR3 DNA: TGCAGCGTTGAAGCCCCCCGCGGGGTCTCCTACGAGCAGTACTTC

clone size: many
J gene: TRBJ1-3
D gene: -
V gene: TRBV4-3
CDR3 protein: CASSQTQANSGNTIYF
CDR3 DNA: TGCGCCAGCAGCCAGACACAGGCAAACTCTGGAAACACCATATATTTT

clone size: few
J gene: TRBJ2-5
D gene: TRBD1
V gene: TRBV7-2
CDR3 protein: CASSEGQRIIGETQYF
CDR3 DNA: TGTGCCAGCAGCGAGGGACAGAGGATCATCGGAGAGACCCAGTACTTC

clone size: many
J gene: TRBJ2-1
D gene: TRBD2
V gene: TRBV11-2
CDR3 protein: CASSLRIGTSGSSYEQFF
CDR3 DNA: TGTGCCAGCAGCTTACGAATAGGGACTAGCGGGAGTAGCTATGAGCAGTTCTTC

clone size: few
J gene: TRBJ1-6
D gene: TRBD1
V gene: TRBV2
CDR3 protein: CASRTGNNSPLHF
CDR3 DNA: TGTGCCAGCAGGACAGGGAATAATTCACCCCTCCACTTT

clone size: many
J gene: TRBJ1-3
D gene: -
V gene: TRBV20-1
CDR3 protein: CSARGLLQHSGNTIYF
CDR3 DNA: TGCAGTGCTAGAGGCCTATTACAGCACTCTGGAAACACCATATATTTT

clone size: many
J gene: TRBJ2-1
D gene: TRBD2
V gene: TRBV5-1
CDR3 protein: CASSLASGTNNEQFF
CDR3 DNA: TGCGCCAGCAGCTTGGCTAGCGGGACCAACAATGAGCAGTTCTTC

clone size: few
J gene: TRBJ2-3
D gene: TRBD1
V gene: TRBV11-2
CDR3 protein: CASSWPGQGALAQYF
CDR3 DNA: TGTGCCAGCAGCTGGCCGGGACAGGGGGCCTTAGCGCAGTATTTT

clone size: many
J gene: TRBJ2-1
D gene: TRBD2
V gene: TRBV20-1
CDR3 protein: CSARSSGAYNEQFF
CDR3 DNA: TGCAGTGCTAGATCTAGCGGCGCCTACAATGAGCAGTTCTTC